The 10 T cell receptor beta chains below were found in one sample sequenced in a study of blood T cell repertoires in COVID-19. Data came from immunoSEQ multiplex PCR; TCRdb stores just in-frame clones and leaves some out. The table shows about 200,000 clones, with 80% to 85% occurring only once. Sequencing was done on a sample of PBMCs or T cells enriched from blood (not recorded which). The receptors originated from a man aged 35 to 55 who had recovered from COVID-19.

This chain links TRBV7-3 with TRBJ1-1; weak D call: TRBD1 (5 bases). Germline V lookup: CDR1 SGHTA, CDR2 FQGTGA. Trimming took off 5 bases at V and 10 bases at J, with 17 bases between the two ends. CDR3 length equals 13 residues. DNA for the CDR3: TGTGCCAGCAGCCCACAGGACCACCCAATAGCTTTCTTT. The encoded protein is CASSPQDHPIAFF.

The chain has TRBV7-2 and TRBJ1-1; no clear D. Germline CDR1 is SGHTA and CDR2 is FQGNSA. The CDR3 runs to 12 residues. V was cut by 1 base and J by 7 bases, with 7 bases left in between. The CDR3 bases are TGTGCCAGCAGCTTAGATAGAAGTGAAGCTTTCTTT. It encodes CASSLDRSEAFF.

The rearrangement joins TRBV11-2 to TRBJ1-6, with D possibly TRBD1 on 5 matching bases. Trimming took off 5 bases at V and 4 bases at J, with 9 bases between the two ends. The germline V gene encodes CDR1 SGHAT and CDR2 FQNNGV. This CDR3 region has 14 residues. The CDR3 region has the DNA TGTGCCAGCAGCAGGGACTATTATAATTCACCCCTCCACTTT. This encodes CASSRDYYNSPLHF. Supplemented by reference TRBV11-2 and TRBJ1-6, the full variable domain reads EAGVAQSPRYKIIEKRQSVAFWCNPISGHATLYWYQQILGQGPKLLIQFQNNGVVDDSQLPKDRFSAERLKGVDSTLKIQPAKLEDSAVYLCASSRDYYNSPLHFGNGTRLTVT.

This clone appeared a few times. The J gene is TRBJ1-6, the V gene TRBV5-6; D is possibly TRBD1 (5 bases). The CDR3 contains 16 residues. With 4 bases removed from V and 8 bases from J, the gap between germline ends came to 19 bases. Germline V gene data show CDR1 as SGHDT and CDR2 as YYEEEE. The CDR3 bases are TGTGCCAGCAGCCCTAGGGGAGGTGGAGTAGATTCACCCCTCCACTTT. Translating gives CASSPRGGGVDSPLHF.

J is TRBJ1-2 and V is TRBV7-6; tentatively, D is TRBD1 (6 bases). The germline CDR1 and CDR2 sequences are SGHVS and FNYEAQ. CDR3 length: 14 residues. The V end lost 4 bases, the J end lost 6 bases, and 15 bases lay between the germline ends. DNA of the CDR3: TGTGCCAGCAGCTCGAGCAGGGGTGGGAATGGCTACACCTTC. It translates to CASSSSRGGNGYTF.

The chain uses TRBV5-4 and TRBJ2-1, with 9 bases matching TRBD1. This CDR3 is built from 15 residues. The germline CDR1 and CDR2 sequences are SGHNT and YYREEE (reference sequence). Trimming removed 5 bases from V and 3 bases from J; junction bases left unmatched: 6. This CDR3 reads CASRVGGQGYNEQFF. CDR3 DNA: TGTGCCAGCAGGGTGGGGGGACAGGGCTACAATGAGCAGTTCTTC.

The chain employs TRBV30 and TRBJ2-6, with 7 bases aligning to TRBD1. Trimming cost V 5 bases and J 8 bases; bases outside gene matches: 9. Germline values: CDR1 GTSNPN, CDR2 SVGIG (reference sequence). This CDR3 is built from 14 residues. CDR3 DNA: TGTGCCTGGGGTACACGACAGGGACCCAACGTCCTGACTTTC. Protein sequence: CAWGTRQGPNVLTF.

CDR3 region: CASSLALAGGNEQFF. Here the CDR3 DNA reads TGTGCCAGCAGCTTAGCCCTAGCGGGGGGCAATGAGCAGTTCTTC. This chain links TRBV7-6 with TRBJ2-1; TRBD2 aligns across 11 bases. The V segment lost 0 bases and the J segment 6 bases; nucleotides outside the gene matches: 1. This CDR3 comprises 15 residues. The germline V gene has CDR1 SGHVS and CDR2 FNYEAQ.

CDR3: CASSTRGRDSPLHF. The CDR3 nucleotides are TGTGCCAGCAGTACTAGGGGGCGAGATTCACCCCTCCACTTT. The gene calls are TRBV6-5 and TRBJ1-6; the match to TRBD1 covers 7 bases. Germline CDR1 MNHEY, CDR2 SVGAGI. This CDR3 is 14 amino acids long. The J segment lost 8 bases and the V segment lost 5 bases, leaving 6 bases of the junction unmatched.

V is TRBV30 and J is TRBJ1-2; perhaps TRBD1 as D (5 bases). Trimming shortened V by 3 bases and J by 7 bases, and 15 bases separated the two germline ends. Germline V gives CDR1 GTSNPN, CDR2 SVGIG (reference sequence). This CDR3 is built from 13 residues. This CDR3 reads CAWRPWGGRGYTF. CDR3 DNA: TGTGCCTGGAGGCCTTGGGGGGGTCGTGGCTACACCTTC.